This TCR beta chain was retrieved from a study of identical twins' blood T cells. The V segment lost 2 bases and the J segment 7 bases; nucleotides outside the gene matches: 13. This CDR3 is built from 17 residues. CDR1 and CDR2 from the germline V gene are MNHEY and SVGEGT. TCRdb reanalysed the 5' RACE reads using MiXCR and keeps one entry per CDR3 protein. This sample has hundreds of thousands of distinct CDR3 sequences, with about 28% found just once. Turning to this clonotype: Its antigen is unknown.

General study results and limits: Top TCRbeta clonotypes were shared more with twin than unrelated donors. V gene usage reportedly matched far better within twin pairs than unrelated donors. Environmental influences on twin similarity could not be excluded.

The receptor was isolated from a woman between 18 and 55 years old in good health. Sequenced: PBMCs. The chain recombines TRBV6-2 or TRBV6-3 with TRBJ2-1, with 8 bases aligning to TRBD2. In nucleotides, the CDR3 is TGTGCCAGCAGTTACGGGGTAGCGGGACCATTTATAAATGAGCAGTTCTTC. This codes for CASSYGVAGPFINEQFF.